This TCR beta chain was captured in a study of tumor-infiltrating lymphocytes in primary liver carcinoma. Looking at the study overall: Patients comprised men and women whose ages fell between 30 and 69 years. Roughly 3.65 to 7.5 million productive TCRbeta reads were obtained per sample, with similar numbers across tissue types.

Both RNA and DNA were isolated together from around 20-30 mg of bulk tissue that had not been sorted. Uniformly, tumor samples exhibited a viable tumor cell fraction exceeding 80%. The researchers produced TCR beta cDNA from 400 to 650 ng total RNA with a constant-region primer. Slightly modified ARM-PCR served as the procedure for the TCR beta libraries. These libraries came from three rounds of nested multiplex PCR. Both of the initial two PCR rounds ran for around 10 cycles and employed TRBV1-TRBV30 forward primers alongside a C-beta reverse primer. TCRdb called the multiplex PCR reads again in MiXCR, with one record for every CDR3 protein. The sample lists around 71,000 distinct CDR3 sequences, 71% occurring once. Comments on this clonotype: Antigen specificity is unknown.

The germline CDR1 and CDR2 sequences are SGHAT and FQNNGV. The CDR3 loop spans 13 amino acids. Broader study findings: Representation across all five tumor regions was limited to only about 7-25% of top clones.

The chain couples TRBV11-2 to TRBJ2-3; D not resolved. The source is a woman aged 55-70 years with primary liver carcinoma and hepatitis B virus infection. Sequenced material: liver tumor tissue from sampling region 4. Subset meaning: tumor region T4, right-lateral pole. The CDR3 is CLSSLGRGYTQYF. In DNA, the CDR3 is TGTCTCAGCAGCTTAGGTCGAGGATATACGCAGTATTTT.